The entry below gives a single T cell receptor (beta chain) sequence along with its context. Deletions cut 0 bases from V and 7 bases from J, with 16 bases between. The CDR3 spans 17 residues. CDR1 and CDR2 from the germline V gene are LGHNA and YNFKEQ. This entry belongs to a study of blood T cells in healthy people across ages. The authors ran a second PCR of about 6 to 11 cycles using a sample-barcoded 5' primer and a J-beta primer mix. Each CDR3 protein is one row after TCRdb ran MiXCR on the 5' RACE reads. The sample has roughly 2 million distinct CDR3 sequences; around 48% are singletons. The clonotype was recovered from a woman aged 40 to 50 in good health. The specimen was blood. V is TRBV4-2 and J is TRBJ1-6; tentatively, D is TRBD1 (5 bases). CDR3 nucleotides: TGTGCCAGCAGCCAAGATCGGTCGGGGGGACGGAATTCACCCCTCCACTTT. This translates into CASSQDRSGGRNSPLHF.